This T cell receptor (beta chain) appears in the sequencing data of a study of cytomegalovirus exposure and HLA in healthy donors. Primers for the PCR totalled 60 Vbeta and 13 Jbeta. The repertoire was sequenced with immunoSEQ multiplex PCR; TCRdb's copy has only in-frame clones and lacks some. The table lists 150,000 to 200,000 clones, roughly four fifths of them singletons, with roughly 0.73% in the top ten. There are 16 residues in the CDR3. V lost 3 bases and J lost 2, with 15 bases in between. Germline values: CDR1 SGHVS, CDR2 FNYEAQ. The receptor comes from a woman aged 18-30 years in good health and CMV-seronegative. This chain joins TRBV7-6 and TRBJ2-3; D possibly corresponds to TRBD2 (7 bases). The sequenced material came from PBMCs. The CDR3 loop reads CASSFPGEGYTDTQYF. DNA for the CDR3: TGTGCCAGCAGCTTCCCAGGGGAGGGATACACAGATACGCAGTATTTT.